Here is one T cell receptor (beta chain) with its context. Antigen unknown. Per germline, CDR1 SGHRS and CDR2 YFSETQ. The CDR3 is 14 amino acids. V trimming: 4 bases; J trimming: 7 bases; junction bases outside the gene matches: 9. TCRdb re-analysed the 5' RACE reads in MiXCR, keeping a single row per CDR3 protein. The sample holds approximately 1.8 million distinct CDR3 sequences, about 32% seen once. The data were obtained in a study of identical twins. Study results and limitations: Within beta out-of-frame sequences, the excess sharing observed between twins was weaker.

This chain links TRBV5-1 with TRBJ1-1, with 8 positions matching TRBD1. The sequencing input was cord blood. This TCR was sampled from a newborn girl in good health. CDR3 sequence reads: CASSQARGLGEAFF. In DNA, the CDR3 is TGCGCCAGCAGCCAGGCCAGGGGGCTCGGTGAAGCTTTCTTT.